The text below deals with one T cell receptor (beta chain). Using immunoSEQ multiplex PCR, the repertoire was profiled, and TCRdb retains in-frame clones only, with some absent. Of 350,000 to 450,000 clones in the sample, over 75% were seen once. The sample originates from a study of blood T cell repertoires in COVID-19. Germline loops: CDR1 MNHEY, CDR2 SMNVEV (reference sequence). Trimming pared 5 bases from V and 1 base from J, leaving 3 bases between. The length of the CDR3 is 11 residues. The chain is built from TRBV27 and TRBJ2-7; the D is unclear. The sample comprised PBMCs or T cells enriched from blood (not recorded which). This receptor was taken from a man aged 30 to 45 who had recovered from COVID-19. In DNA form, the CDR3 reads TGTGCCAGCAGTCCGTCCTACGAGCAGTACTTC. Encoded protein: CASSPSYEQYF.